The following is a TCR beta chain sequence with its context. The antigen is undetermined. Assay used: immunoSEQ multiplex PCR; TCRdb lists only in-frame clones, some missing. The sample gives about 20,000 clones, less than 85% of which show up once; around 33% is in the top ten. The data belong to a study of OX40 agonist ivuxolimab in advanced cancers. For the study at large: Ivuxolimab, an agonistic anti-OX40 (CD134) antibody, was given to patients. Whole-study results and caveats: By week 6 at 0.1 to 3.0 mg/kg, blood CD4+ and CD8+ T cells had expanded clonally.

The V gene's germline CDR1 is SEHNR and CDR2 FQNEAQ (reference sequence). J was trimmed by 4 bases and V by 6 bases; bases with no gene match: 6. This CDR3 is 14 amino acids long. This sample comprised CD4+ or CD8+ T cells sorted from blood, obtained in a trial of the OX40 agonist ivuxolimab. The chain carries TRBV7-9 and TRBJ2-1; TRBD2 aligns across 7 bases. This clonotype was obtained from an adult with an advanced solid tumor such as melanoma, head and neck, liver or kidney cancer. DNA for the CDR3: TGTGCCAGCAGGTGGCTAGCGGAATACAATGAGCAGTTCTTC. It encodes CASRWLAEYNEQFF.